A single sample gave rise to the 20 T cell receptor beta chains below, sequenced in a study of T-cell reconstitution after alpha-beta-depleted transplantation in children. Preparing the TCRbeta library involved the use of unique molecular identifiers. TCRdb reprocessed the PCR reads via MiXCR and lists one record per CDR3 protein. The sample has fewer than 400,000 distinct CDR3 sequences, more than 20% seen once. The sample here was PBMCs, mostly from graft donor cells, taken 180 days after TCRalphabeta/CD19-depleted stem cell transplant. The receptor source for this set is a male patient between 10 and 17 years old who had a stem cell transplant for acute lymphoblastic leukemia, so the T cells may come from the graft donor.

The chain carries TRBV5-1 and TRBJ1-1, with TRBD1 as a possible D gene (5 bases). V lost 0 bases and J lost 2, with 11 bases in between. The CDR3 consists of 15 residues. Germline V gives CDR1 SGHRS, CDR2 YFSETQ. This chain's CDR3 is CASSLESRVNTEAFF. The DNA of the CDR3 is TGCGCCAGCAGCTTGGAGTCCAGGGTAAACACTGAAGCTTTCTTT.

The chain employs TRBV7-3 and TRBJ2-1; D ambiguous. Germline V lookup: CDR1 SGHTA, CDR2 FQGTGA. The CDR3 has 17 residues. V was trimmed by 4 bases and J by 4 bases, leaving 20 bases between them. The CDR3 DNA reads TGTGCCAGCAGCTCCACGGACCATAATACTTTATACAATGAGCAGTTCTTC. Translating it yields CASSSTDHNTLYNEQFF.

The V gene is TRBV5-1, the J gene TRBJ2-5; 14 nucleotides agree with TRBD2. CDR3 size: 17 residues. Germline V gives CDR1 SGHRS, CDR2 YFSETQ. V trimming: 5 bases; J trimming: 4 bases; junction bases outside the gene matches: 10. The CDR3 coding sequence is TGCGCCAGCAGAGGAATCGGGACTAGCGGGAGAGGAGAGACCCAGTACTTC. Its translation: CASRGIGTSGRGETQYF.

The chain has TRBV3-1 and TRBJ2-4; D call uncertain. This CDR3 has 16 amino acids. CDR1 LGHDT and CDR2 YNNKEL come from the germline V gene (reference sequence). With 0 bases removed from V and 6 bases from J, the gap between germline ends came to 15 bases. The CDR3, as DNA: TGTGCCAGCAGCCAAGAGGATGCCGGCCTGGGAAACATTCAGTACTTC. Translated, it gives CASSQEDAGLGNIQYF. Filled out from reference TRBV3-1 and TRBJ2-4, the complete variable domain reads DTAVSQTPKYLVTQMGNDKSIKCEQNLGHDTMYWYKQDSKKFLKIMFSYNNKELIINETVPNRFSPKSPDKAHLNLHINSLELGDSAVYFCASSQEDAGLGNIQYFGAGTRLSVL.

This clonotype was seen a few times. The rearrangement joins TRBV7-9 to TRBJ2-7; 9 bases fit TRBD1. CDR1 SEHNR and CDR2 FQNEAQ come from the germline V gene (reference sequence). Trimming at V came to 8 bases and at J to 0 bases, leaving 8 bases not matched to a gene. The CDR3 is 15 residues long. DNA for the CDR3: TGTGCCAGCGCGCGGCGGGGACAGGGCTCCTACGAGCAGTACTTC. It translates to CASARRGQGSYEQYF.

This rearrangement joins TRBV4-1 to TRBJ1-4, with a tentative D call TRBD1 (5 bases). CDR3 length equals 14 residues. The ends were cut back, 4 bases at V and 8 bases at J, with 14 bases in the middle. Germline V gives CDR1 MGHRA, CDR2 YSYEKL. CDR3 DNA sequence: TGCGCCAGCAGCCGGTTCAGGGACCAGGAAAAACTGTTTTTT. It is translated as CASSRFRDQEKLFF.

The V gene is TRBV5-1, the J gene TRBJ2-1; D is uncertain. CDR1 is SGHRS and CDR2 is YFSETQ in the germline V gene. The ends were cut back, 0 bases at V and 1 base at J, with 17 bases in the middle. The CDR3 has 18 residues. The CDR3 protein is CASSLAVVVLRSYNEQFF. CDR3 in DNA: TGCGCCAGCAGCTTGGCCGTAGTAGTATTAAGGTCCTACAATGAGCAGTTCTTC.

This clonotype was observed a handful of times. This chain connects TRBV11-2 to TRBJ2-1, with TRBD2 matching over 8 bases. Germline lookup yields CDR1 SGHAT and CDR2 FQNNGV. The CDR3 totals 18 residues. V lost 1 base, J lost 0 bases, and 8 bases stayed unmatched. The DNA of the CDR3 is TGTGCCAGCAGCTTAGTATTAATAGCGGGGTCCTCCTACAATGAGCAGTTCTTC. Translating gives CASSLVLIAGSSYNEQFF. The variable domain in full, completed from reference TRBV11-2 and TRBJ2-1, reads EAGVAQSPRYKIIEKRQSVAFWCNPISGHATLYWYQQILGQGPKLLIQFQNNGVVDDSQLPKDRFSAERLKGVDSTLKIQPAKLEDSAVYLCASSLVLIAGSSYNEQFFGPGTRLTVL.

The gene calls are TRBV7-3 and TRBJ2-1, with a weak D call TRBD2 (5 bases). CDR1 and CDR2 from the germline V gene are SGHTA and FQGTGA. Trimming removed 3 bases from V and 0 bases from J, with 12 bases in between. This CDR3 spans 16 amino acids. For the CDR3, the DNA is TGTGCCAGCAGCTTCGCGTCGGGGTTCTCCTACAATGAGCAGTTCTTC. Translation gives CASSFASGFSYNEQFF.

V usage is TRBV12-5 and J usage is TRBJ2-7, with D uncertain. The length of the CDR3 is 14 residues. Germline V CDR1 and CDR2: LGHNT, FRNRAP. The V end was cut by 4 bases, the J end by 3 bases, with 13 bases between. The CDR3 sequence: CASGSLRPFYEQYF. The CDR3 DNA is TGTGCTAGTGGTTCGCTTAGGCCCTTCTACGAGCAGTACTTC.

This clonotype was found a few times. The chain is built from TRBV4-1 and TRBJ2-7; 11 bases are shared with TRBD2. The CDR3 totals 16 residues. After removal of 5 bases from V and 4 bases from J, the junction contained 10 bases not matched to a gene. CDR1 is MGHRA and CDR2 is YSYEKL in the germline V gene. CDR3 region: CASSLRLAGFRYEQYF. CDR3 bases: TGCGCCAGCAGCTTAAGACTAGCGGGATTCAGGTACGAGCAGTACTTC.

This clonotype has just a few counts. This chain links TRBV7-9 with TRBJ2-7; 8 bases line up with TRBD1. The CDR3 runs 13 residues. From germline, CDR1 is SEHNR and CDR2 FQNEAQ (reference sequence). Trimming at V came to 4 bases and at J to 3 bases, leaving 2 bases not matched to a gene. This CDR3 is CASSSTGGYEQYF. Written as DNA, the CDR3 is TGTGCCAGCAGCTCCACAGGGGGCTACGAGCAGTACTTC.

The sample holds a few counts of this clonotype. The genes are TRBV20-1 and TRBJ2-1; TRBD1 agrees at 8 bases. This CDR3 has 14 residues. Germline assignment: CDR1 DFQATT and CDR2 SNEGSKA (reference sequence). V was pared by 3 bases and J by 4 bases, with 5 bases of the junction left unmatched. CDR3 nucleotide sequence: TGCAGTGCTAGGGACAGGGCCGGTTACAATGAGCAGTTCTTC. This sequence encodes CSARDRAGYNEQFF.

This clonotype was detected a few times. The chain employs TRBV20-1 and TRBJ2-7; TRBD2 aligns across 10 bases. The CDR3 runs 12 residues. CDR1 is DFQATT and CDR2 is SNEGSKA in the germline V gene (reference sequence). The V gene end was trimmed by 5 bases and the J gene end by 4 bases; junction bases not matched to a gene: 2. DNA for the CDR3: TGCAGTGCTGGACTAGCGGTGTACGAGCAGTACTTC. This encodes CSAGLAVYEQYF.

This clonotype came up a few times. The V call is TRBV6-6, the J call TRBJ2-3; D is tentatively TRBD1 or TRBD2 (6 bases each). V dropped 8 bases and J dropped 2 bases, with 8 bases sitting between them. Per germline, CDR1 MNHNY and CDR2 SVGAGI (reference sequence). This CDR3 spans 12 amino acids. The CDR3 protein is CASAGHTDTQYF. For the CDR3, the DNA is TGTGCCAGCGCGGGACACACAGATACGCAGTATTTT.

The chain employs TRBV21-1 and TRBJ2-7; TRBD1, the table's D call, lacks a check against the DNA. TRBV21-1 is deemed a pseudogene. The CDR3 has 15 amino acids. CDR3: CASSKWTGTSDEQYF. CDR3 in DNA: TGTGCCAGCAGCAAATGGACAGGGACCTCCGACGAGCAGTACTTC.

In its sample, this clonotype was seen a few times. The V call is TRBV11-2, the J call TRBJ2-2, with 13 bases fitting TRBD2. Per the germline V gene, CDR1 is SGHAT and CDR2 is FQNNGV. The CDR3 covers 13 residues. V gave up 10 bases and J gave up 9 bases; unmatched junction bases: 5. The CDR3 DNA is TGTGCCATCAGGACTAGCGGGAGTAGGGAGCTGTTTTTT. It is translated as CAIRTSGSRELFF.

This clonotype was recorded a few times. The chain employs TRBV29-1 and TRBJ2-1; D not resolved. Germline CDR1 reads SQVTM; CDR2 reads ANQGSEA. This CDR3 has 12 residues. Trimming stripped 4 bases from V and 4 bases from J, with 8 bases between. The CDR3 nucleotides are TGCAGCGTTGGCCTTGGGTACAATGAGCAGTTCTTC. Translating gives CSVGLGYNEQFF.

This rearrangement joins TRBV7-3 to TRBJ1-5; D gene ambiguous. Germline CDR1 and CDR2: SGHTA and FQGTGA. The CDR3 length is 14 residues. The germline V and J ends were trimmed by 0 bases and 3 bases, with 6 bases remaining between them. CDR3 in DNA: TGTGCCAGCAGCTTAACAGGTCTCAATCAGCCCCAGCATTTT. Translating it yields CASSLTGLNQPQHF.

This clonotype showed up just a few times. V usage is TRBV7-9 and J usage is TRBJ1-2; D call uncertain. The CDR3 spans 14 residues. Trimming removed 5 bases from V and 4 bases from J, with 14 bases in between. The germline CDR1 and CDR2 sequences are SEHNR and FQNEAQ (reference sequence). The CDR3 nucleotides read TGTGCCAGCAGCCCTCTACCGGGGATCTATGGCTACACCTTC. The encoded protein is CASSPLPGIYGYTF.